A selection of T cell receptor beta chains follows, all from one sample in a study of OX40 agonist ivuxolimab in advanced cancers. Measured with immunoSEQ multiplex PCR; TCRdb has only the in-frame clones, and not every one. The sample consists of some 99,000 clones, roughly 87% of them appearing once. This material consisted of CD4+ or CD8+ T cells sorted from blood, taken in a trial of the OX40 agonist ivuxolimab. The receptors here all came from an adult with an advanced solid tumor such as melanoma, head and neck, liver or kidney cancer. Both conserved end residues are part of each CDR3. A D gene is named only where the DNA matches it firmly. Rows may omit the clone size; those that give it use once, few, many or a size class.

clone size: NA; V gene: TRBV7-7; J gene: TRBJ1-5; CDR3 length: 13; D gene: NA; CDR3 protein: CASSLDSNQPQHF; CDR3 DNA: TGTGCTAGCAGCTTAGACAGCAATCAGCCCCAGCATTTT
clone size: NA; V gene: TRBV11-3; J gene: TRBJ2-1; CDR3 length: 16; D gene: TRBD1; CDR3 protein: CASSFSHGQGRNEQFF; CDR3 DNA: TGTGCCAGCAGCTTCTCCCACGGACAGGGGCGCAATGAGCAGTTCTTC
clone size: once; V gene: TRBV11-3; J gene: TRBJ2-3; CDR3 length: 15; D gene: TRBD2; CDR3 protein: CASSKGTSGSHTQYF; CDR3 DNA: TGTGCCAGCAGCAAGGGGACTAGCGGGAGTCATACGCAGTATTTT
clone size: NA; V gene: TRBV18; J gene: TRBJ1-1; CDR3 length: 16; D gene: TRBD1; CDR3 protein: CASSPQPTGGNTEAFF; CDR3 DNA: TGTGCCAGCTCACCACAGCCTACAGGGGGTAACACTGAAGCTTTCTTT
clone size: NA; V gene: TRBV7-6; J gene: TRBJ2-1; CDR3 length: 17; D gene: TRBD2; CDR3 protein: CASSLGSSGPFWNEQFF; CDR3 DNA: TGTGCCAGCAGCTTAGGGTCTAGCGGGCCTTTTTGGAATGAGCAGTTCTTC
clone size: NA; V gene: TRBV6-5; J gene: TRBJ2-5; CDR3 length: 14; D gene: NA; CDR3 protein: CASSYSRVQETQYF; CDR3 DNA: TGTGCCAGCAGTTACTCTCGGGTCCAAGAGACCCAGTACTTC
clone size: NA; V gene: TRBV10-2; J gene: TRBJ2-7; CDR3 length: 15; D gene: TRBD2; CDR3 protein: CASSDSSGSSYEQYF; CDR3 DNA: TGCGCCAGCAGTGACTCTAGCGGGAGCTCCTACGAGCAGTACTTC
clone size: NA; V gene: TRBV6-5; J gene: TRBJ2-3; CDR3 length: 15; D gene: TRBD2; CDR3 protein: CASSSPSGSSDTQYF; CDR3 DNA: TGTGCCAGCAGTTCGCCTAGCGGGAGCTCAGATACGCAGTATTTT
clone size: NA; V gene: TRBV7-9; J gene: TRBJ2-5; CDR3 length: 14; D gene: NA; CDR3 protein: CASSLATEQETQYF; CDR3 DNA: TGTGCCAGCAGCTTAGCGACAGAACAAGAGACCCAGTACTTC
clone size: NA; V gene: TRBV7-8; J gene: TRBJ2-1; CDR3 length: 16; D gene: TRBD2; CDR3 protein: CASSLGQLAGGHEQFF; CDR3 DNA: TGTGCCAGCAGCTTAGGCCAGCTAGCGGGAGGCCATGAGCAGTTCTTC
clone size: once; V gene: TRBV5-1; J gene: TRBJ2-7; CDR3 length: 16; D gene: TRBD1; CDR3 protein: CASSWTGQGAEGEQYF; CDR3 DNA: TGCGCCAGCAGCTGGACCGGACAGGGGGCAGAGGGCGAGCAGTACTTC
clone size: few; V gene: TRBV11-2; J gene: TRBJ2-7; CDR3 length: 16; D gene: TRBD1; CDR3 protein: CASSLNPGQGSYEQYF; CDR3 DNA: TGTGCCAGCAGCCTAAATCCGGGACAGGGCTCCTACGAGCAGTACTTC
clone size: NA; V gene: TRBV7-9; J gene: TRBJ2-7; CDR3 length: 14; D gene: TRBD2; CDR3 protein: CASSLAGGPNEQYF; CDR3 DNA: TGTGCCAGCAGCTTAGCGGGAGGGCCGAACGAGCAGTACTTC
clone size: NA; V gene: TRBV7-9; J gene: TRBJ2-1; CDR3 length: 14; D gene: NA; CDR3 protein: CASSPDGSYNEQFF; CDR3 DNA: TGTGCCAGCAGCCCGGACGGCTCCTACAATGAGCAGTTCTTC
clone size: NA; V gene: TRBV11-2; J gene: TRBJ2-2; CDR3 length: 18; D gene: TRBD1; CDR3 protein: CASSLTGTVNFIPGELFF; CDR3 DNA: TGTGCCAGCAGCTTAACCGGGACAGTTAATTTTATACCCGGGGAGCTGTTTTTT
clone size: NA; V gene: TRBV11-3; J gene: TRBJ1-1; CDR3 length: 14; D gene: NA; CDR3 protein: CASSLGQANTEAFF; CDR3 DNA: TGTGCCAGCAGCTTAGGACAGGCAAACACTGAAGCTTTCTTT
clone size: NA; V gene: TRBV7-2; J gene: TRBJ1-3; CDR3 length: 14; D gene: TRBD1; CDR3 protein: CASSSGQGANTIYF; CDR3 DNA: TGTGCCAGCAGCTCGGGACAGGGGGCTAACACCATATATTTT
clone size: NA; V gene: TRBV29-1; J gene: TRBJ2-1; CDR3 length: 15; D gene: TRBD2; CDR3 protein: CSVESRREGQNEQFF; CDR3 DNA: TGCAGCGTTGAAAGTAGGCGGGAGGGCCAGAATGAGCAGTTCTTC
clone size: NA; V gene: TRBV7-6; J gene: TRBJ2-1; CDR3 length: 15; D gene: NA; CDR3 protein: CASSLFVQGANEQFF; CDR3 DNA: TGTGCCAGCAGCTTATTTGTTCAGGGTGCGAATGAGCAGTTCTTC
clone size: NA; V gene: TRBV6-5; J gene: TRBJ1-1; CDR3 length: 15; D gene: NA; CDR3 protein: CASSYSRAGDTEAFF; CDR3 DNA: TGTGCCAGCAGTTACTCTAGGGCTGGGGACACTGAAGCTTTCTTT
clone size: NA; V gene: TRBV5-5; J gene: TRBJ2-3; CDR3 length: 17; D gene: NA; CDR3 protein: CASSLPSSGRNTDTQYF; CDR3 DNA: TGTGCCAGCAGCTTGCCTTCAAGCGGGCGGAACACAGATACGCAGTATTTT
clone size: NA; V gene: TRBV7-2; J gene: TRBJ2-1; CDR3 length: 14; D gene: TRBD1; CDR3 protein: CASSSQTGDNEQFF; CDR3 DNA: TGTGCCAGCAGCTCACAAACAGGGGACAATGAGCAGTTCTTC
clone size: NA; V gene: TRBV30; J gene: TRBJ1-5; CDR3 length: 15; D gene: NA; CDR3 protein: CAWSPGDWSNQPQHF; CDR3 DNA: TGTGCCTGGAGCCCAGGGGATTGGAGCAATCAGCCCCAGCATTTT
clone size: NA; V gene: TRBV19; J gene: TRBJ2-7; CDR3 length: 13; D gene: NA; CDR3 protein: CASSKDRAYEQYF; CDR3 DNA: TGTGCCAGTAGTAAGGACAGAGCCTACGAGCAGTACTTC
clone size: NA; V gene: TRBV5-6; J gene: TRBJ2-3; CDR3 length: 14; D gene: TRBD1; CDR3 protein: CASSHGQVGDTQYF; CDR3 DNA: TGTGCCAGCAGCCACGGACAGGTTGGGGATACGCAGTATTTT
clone size: NA; V gene: TRBV5-4; J gene: TRBJ2-1; CDR3 length: 16; D gene: TRBD2; CDR3 protein: CASSLPRLANNNEQFF; CDR3 DNA: TGTGCCAGCAGCCTCCCCCGACTAGCGAACAACAATGAGCAGTTCTTC
clone size: NA; V gene: TRBV11-3; J gene: TRBJ2-2; CDR3 length: 16; D gene: TRBD2; CDR3 protein: CASSSGLAGGPGELFF; CDR3 DNA: TGTGCCAGCAGCTCTGGACTTGCGGGAGGGCCCGGGGAGCTGTTTTTT
clone size: NA; V gene: TRBV7-8; J gene: TRBJ2-7; CDR3 length: 14; D gene: TRBD2; CDR3 protein: CASSPGLAGYEQYF; CDR3 DNA: TGTGCCAGCAGCCCGGGACTAGCAGGCTACGAGCAGTACTTC
clone size: NA; V gene: TRBV29-1; J gene: TRBJ2-7; CDR3 length: 14; D gene: TRBD2; CDR3 protein: CSVGTSGLAYEQYF; CDR3 DNA: TGCAGCGTCGGTACTAGCGGATTGGCCTACGAGCAGTACTTC
clone size: NA; V gene: TRBV7-2; J gene: TRBJ2-1; CDR3 length: 15; D gene: NA; CDR3 protein: CASSLIVGGRIEQFF; CDR3 DNA: TGTGCCAGCAGCTTAATCGTGGGAGGTCGGATTGAGCAGTTCTTC
clone size: NA; V gene: TRBV7-7; J gene: TRBJ2-1; CDR3 length: 16; D gene: TRBD2; CDR3 protein: CASSPSGSLAGGGQFF; CDR3 DNA: TGTGCTAGCAGCCCGAGCGGGTCCCTAGCGGGAGGTGGGCAGTTCTTC
clone size: NA; V gene: TRBV9; J gene: TRBJ2-5; CDR3 length: 17; D gene: TRBD2; CDR3 protein: CASSVDSGLAGRRTQYF; CDR3 DNA: TGTGCCAGCAGCGTCGACTCGGGACTAGCGGGCCGACGGACCCAGTACTTC
clone size: NA; V gene: TRBV9; J gene: TRBJ2-2; CDR3 length: 16; D gene: TRBD2; CDR3 protein: CASSVGLAGVTGELFF; CDR3 DNA: TGTGCCAGCAGCGTTGGACTAGCGGGGGTCACCGGGGAGCTGTTTTTT
clone size: NA; V gene: TRBV28; J gene: TRBJ2-7; CDR3 length: 12; D gene: NA; CDR3 protein: CASSSLGAAQYF; CDR3 DNA: TGTGCCAGCAGTTCCCTAGGTGCGGCGCAGTACTTC
clone size: NA; V gene: TRBV28; J gene: TRBJ2-7; CDR3 length: 16; D gene: NA; CDR3 protein: CASIPNEGLRSYEQYF; CDR3 DNA: TGTGCCAGCATCCCTAATGAGGGACTTCGCTCCTACGAGCAGTACTTC
clone size: NA; V gene: TRBV6-6; J gene: TRBJ2-2; CDR3 length: 15; D gene: TRBD2; CDR3 protein: CASSPGTSGTGELFF; CDR3 DNA: TGTGCCAGCAGCCCCGGGACTAGCGGCACCGGGGAGCTGTTTTTT
clone size: few; V gene: TRBV19; J gene: TRBJ2-6; CDR3 length: 12; D gene: NA; CDR3 protein: CASSSGANVLTF; CDR3 DNA: TGTGCCAGTAGCTCTGGGGCCAACGTCCTGACTTTC
clone size: NA; V gene: TRBV21-1; J gene: TRBJ1-2; CDR3 length: 13; D gene: NA; CDR3 protein: CASSKTTNYGYTF; CDR3 DNA: TGTGCCAGCAGTAAGACGACTAACTATGGCTACACCTTC
clone size: NA; V gene: TRBV7-9; J gene: TRBJ2-2; CDR3 length: 15; D gene: NA; CDR3 protein: CASSSPSRNTGELFF; CDR3 DNA: TGTGCCAGCAGCTCCCCTAGCCGCAACACCGGGGAGCTGTTTTTT
clone size: NA; V gene: TRBV12-1; J gene: TRBJ1-4; CDR3 length: 16; D gene: NA; CDR3 protein: CASSFVLYRINEKLFF; CDR3 DNA: TGTGCCAGCAGCTTTGTTTTGTACAGGATCAATGAAAAACTGTTTTTT
clone size: NA; V gene: TRBV7-3; J gene: TRBJ2-2; CDR3 length: 13; D gene: NA; CDR3 protein: CASSPRRTGELFF; CDR3 DNA: TGTGCCAGCAGCCCTCGCCGCACCGGGGAGCTGTTTTTT
clone size: NA; V gene: TRBV19; J gene: TRBJ2-7; CDR3 length: 11; D gene: NA; CDR3 protein: CASSSGAEQYF; CDR3 DNA: TGTGCCAGTAGTTCTGGGGCGGAGCAGTACTTC
clone size: NA; V gene: TRBV21-1; J gene: TRBJ1-5; CDR3 length: 13; D gene: NA; CDR3 protein: CASSSVCNQPQHF; CDR3 DNA: TGTGCCAGTTCTTCAGTATGCAATCAGCCCCAGCATTTT
clone size: NA; V gene: TRBV30; J gene: TRBJ2-5; CDR3 length: 13; D gene: NA; CDR3 protein: CAWSKDSAETQYF; CDR3 DNA: TGTGCCTGGAGTAAGGATAGCGCAGAGACCCAGTACTTC
clone size: NA; V gene: TRBV4-3; J gene: TRBJ2-3; CDR3 length: 17; D gene: TRBD1; CDR3 protein: CASSQGVPGQVTDTQYF; CDR3 DNA: TGCGCCAGCAGCCAAGGCGTGCCGGGACAGGTCACAGATACGCAGTATTTT
clone size: NA; V gene: TRBV10-3; J gene: TRBJ2-2; CDR3 length: 17; D gene: TRBD2; CDR3 protein: CAITSGRGPGNTGELFF; CDR3 DNA: TGTGCCATCACGAGCGGGAGGGGACCCGGGAACACCGGGGAGCTGTTTTTT
clone size: NA; V gene: TRBV5-1; J gene: TRBJ1-3; CDR3 length: 17; D gene: TRBD1; CDR3 protein: CASSLEAGGGSGNTIYF; CDR3 DNA: TGCGCCAGCAGCTTGGAGGCAGGGGGCGGCTCTGGAAACACCATATATTTT
clone size: few; V gene: TRBV7-9; J gene: TRBJ2-7; CDR3 length: 15; D gene: NA; CDR3 protein: CASSPRGRLAYEQYF; CDR3 DNA: TGTGCCAGCAGCCCACGGGGACGGCTCGCCTACGAGCAGTACTTC
clone size: NA; V gene: TRBV7-3; J gene: TRBJ2-3; CDR3 length: 15; D gene: NA; CDR3 protein: CASSSTGVSTDTQYF; CDR3 DNA: TGTGCCAGCAGCTCCACGGGAGTCAGCACAGATACGCAGTATTTT
clone size: once; V gene: TRBV5-1; J gene: TRBJ2-1; CDR3 length: 17; D gene: TRBD2; CDR3 protein: CASSLALIAGGYNEQFF; CDR3 DNA: TGCGCCAGCAGCTTGGCCCTCATAGCGGGAGGTTACAATGAGCAGTTCTTC
clone size: NA; V gene: TRBV7-2; J gene: TRBJ2-5; CDR3 length: 15; D gene: TRBD2; CDR3 protein: CASSPSGSRGETQYF; CDR3 DNA: TGTGCCAGCAGCCCTAGCGGGAGTAGAGGGGAGACCCAGTACTTC